The following is a T cell receptor (beta chain) sequence with its context. Repertoires were generated with immunoSEQ multiplex PCR, while TCRdb's copy carries only in-frame clones and drops some. This sample has about 160,000 clones, with about 94% found just once. This record comes from a study of control samples from healthy donors and cancer patients. The sequencing sample was made of blood. The clonotype comes from a woman aged 40 to 49 in good health.

CDR3: CASSRRLYTDTQYF. CDR3 sequence (DNA): TGTGCCAGCAGCCGGAGATTGTACACAGATACGCAGTATTTT. The chain employs TRBV5-6 and TRBJ2-3; no definite D call. This CDR3 spans 14 amino acids. The germline CDR1 and CDR2 sequences are SGHDT and YYEEEE. Trimming shortened V by 4 bases and J by 2 bases, and 11 bases separated the two germline ends.